Each of the 26 T cell receptor beta chains below was sequenced from the same sample in a study of T cell responses to AZD1222 COVID-19 vaccine. Assay used: immunoSEQ multiplex PCR; TCRdb lists only in-frame clones, some missing. The sample lists 95,000 to 100,000 clones; roughly nine tenths were seen once. The material sequenced was peripheral blood, taken on day 0 of AZD1222 vaccination. The receptors shown here come from an adult in good health.

This clone occurred a few times. The chain joins TRBV27 to TRBJ1-4; D is perhaps TRBD1 (6 bases). Germline V gene lookup returns CDR1 MNHEY and CDR2 SMNVEV (reference sequence). V shed 5 bases and J shed 6 bases, with 10 bases lying between them. The CDR3 sequence is 13 residues long. The CDR3 coding sequence is TGTGCCAGCAGTAGGGACAAAGATGAAAAACTGTTTTTT. Protein: CASSRDKDEKLFF. The full variable domain, with the rest looked up from reference TRBV27 and TRBJ1-4, is EAQVTQNPRYLITVTGKKLTVTCSQNMNHEYMSWYRQDPGLGLRQIYYSMNVEVTDKGDVPEGYKVSRKEKRNFPLILESPSPNQTSLYFCASSRDKDEKLFFGSGTQLSVL.

The chain joins TRBV7-8 to TRBJ1-2; D is ambiguous. This CDR3 is 15 amino acids long. V gave up 5 bases and J gave up 8 bases, with 21 bases separating them. Germline assignment: CDR1 SGHVS and CDR2 FQNEAQ. The CDR3 here is CASSPSSTVTGGYTF. CDR3 DNA: TGTGCCAGCAGCCCATCGAGTACCGTGACCGGCGGCTACACCTTC.

CDR3: CASSLVGADGYTF. For the CDR3, the DNA is TGTGCCAGCAGCTTGGTCGGGGCGGATGGCTACACCTTC. The chain couples TRBV5-5 to TRBJ1-2, with a weak D call TRBD1 (5 bases). In germline, CDR1 is SGHKS, CDR2 YYEKEE (reference sequence). The CDR3 loop spans 13 amino acids. Trimming took 0 bases from V and 6 from J, leaving 9 bases between them. Filled out from reference TRBV5-5 and TRBJ1-2, the complete variable domain reads DAGVTQSPTHLIKTRGQQVTLRCSPISGHKSVSWYQQVLGQGPQFIFQYYEKEERGRGNFPDRFSARQFPNYSSELNVNALLLGDSALYLCASSLVGADGYTFGSGTRLTVV.

Written as DNA, the CDR3 is TGTGCCAGCAGCTTTGCTAGCGGGAGGCAAGAGACCCAGTACTTC. Its translation is CASSFASGRQETQYF. The V gene is TRBV7-9, the J gene TRBJ2-5, with 11 bases fitting TRBD2. The V gene's germline CDR1 is SEHNR and CDR2 FQNEAQ (reference sequence). V shed 3 bases and J 2 bases; nucleotides not matched to a gene: 2. The CDR3 consists of 15 residues.

V and J are TRBV2 and TRBJ1-2, with 7 bases matching TRBD1. Germline V gene sequence: CDR1 SNHLY, CDR2 FYNNEI. The CDR3 totals 14 residues. J gave up 7 bases and V 6 bases, and 11 bases lay outside the gene matches. CDR3 sequence: CASRLGTVGSGYTF. DNA for the CDR3: TGTGCCAGCAGGCTGGGGACAGTCGGAAGTGGCTACACCTTC.

CDR3 residues: CASSPRWSGANVLTF. The CDR3 nucleotides are TGTGCCAGCAGCCCCCGTTGGTCTGGGGCCAACGTCCTGACTTTC. This sequence joins TRBV7-2 and TRBJ2-6; no firm D call. The ends were cut back, 5 bases at V and 1 base at J, with 9 bases in the middle. The CDR3 extends over 15 amino acids. Germline V lookup: CDR1 SGHTA, CDR2 FQGNSA.

The V gene is TRBV30, the J gene TRBJ1-1, with unresolved D. Germline V gene sequence: CDR1 GTSNPN, CDR2 SVGIG (reference sequence). The CDR3 extends over 13 amino acids. V was trimmed by 3 bases and J by 11 bases, leaving 19 bases between them. The CDR3 protein is CAWRNAGGFSAFF. The CDR3 DNA sequence: TGTGCCTGGAGGAACGCCGGAGGTTTCTCGGCTTTCTTT.

The chain's CDR3 is CASRDFYGYTF. The CDR3 coding sequence is TGTGCCAGCAGGGATTTCTATGGCTACACCTTC. The genes are TRBV3-1 (or the pseudogene TRBV3-2) and TRBJ1-2; no clear D gene. Germline loops: CDR1 LGHDT, CDR2 YNNKEL (reference sequence). The CDR3 is made up of 11 amino acids. With 6 bases removed from V and 4 bases from J, the gap between germline ends came to 6 bases.

The chain is built from TRBV14 and TRBJ1-1; D gene ambiguous. The V end lost 2 bases, the J end lost 11 bases, and 15 bases lay between the germline ends. The CDR3 is 13 amino acids. Germline values: CDR1 SGHDN, CDR2 FVKESK. CDR3 coding DNA: TGTGCCAGCAGCCAATTTCCCTGGCTGGAGGCTTTCTTT. Encoded protein: CASSQFPWLEAFF.

The V and J genes are TRBV11-2 and TRBJ2-7; 7 nucleotides line up with TRBD1. The CDR3 sequence is 14 residues long. Germline assignment: CDR1 SGHAT and CDR2 FQNNGV. The trim removed 5 bases at V and 4 bases at J, leaving 8 bases unmatched. The CDR3 spells CASSRQGKAYEQYF. In nucleotides, the CDR3 is TGTGCCAGCAGCAGACAGGGTAAGGCTTACGAGCAGTACTTC.

This clone was recorded a few times. The rearrangement joins TRBV27 to TRBJ1-4, with 7 bases identical to TRBD1. The CDR3 consists of 14 residues. CDR1 is MNHEY, CDR2 SMNVEV, per germline (reference sequence). V gave up 5 bases and J gave up 10 bases; unmatched junction bases: 10. This CDR3 is CASSQTGNGGKLFF. CDR3 in DNA: TGTGCCAGCAGTCAGACAGGGAATGGAGGAAAACTGTTTTTT.

The chain is built from TRBV7-2 and TRBJ1-5, with D hard to call. With 0 bases removed from V and 0 bases from J, the gap between germline ends came to 6 bases. The CDR3 length is 15 residues. Germline V lookup: CDR1 SGHTA, CDR2 FQGNSA. The CDR3 loop is CASSLAPDSNQPQHF. CDR3 DNA: TGTGCCAGCAGCTTAGCGCCGGATAGCAATCAGCCCCAGCATTTT. The variable domain in full, completed from reference TRBV7-2 and TRBJ1-5, reads GAGVSQSPSNKVTEKGKDVELRCDPISGHTALYWYRQSLGQGLEFLIYFQGNSAPDKSGLPSDRFSAERTGGSVSTLTIQRTQQEDSAVYLCASSLAPDSNQPQHFGDGTRLSIL.

The V and J genes are TRBV7-6 and TRBJ2-3; 12 bases are a match to TRBD2. Germline trimming cut 6 bases from V and 1 base from J; bases unmatched to any gene: 2. This CDR3 region has 15 residues. Germline V gives CDR1 SGHVS, CDR2 FNYEAQ. CDR3 DNA sequence: TGTGCCAGCAGTTGGACTAGCGGGGGCACAGATACGCAGTATTTT. Residues: CASSWTSGGTDTQYF. The full variable domain, its missing parts supplied by reference TRBV7-6 and TRBJ2-3, is GAGVSQSPRYKVTKRGQDVALRCDPISGHVSLYWYRQALGQGPEFLTYFNYEAQQDKSGLPNDRFSAERPEGSISTLTIQRTEQRDSAMYRCASSWTSGGTDTQYFGPGTRLTVL.

J is TRBJ2-1 and V is TRBV4-1; D is unclear. V was cut by 1 base and J by 7 bases, with 17 bases left in between. The CDR3 runs to 16 residues. Per germline, CDR1 MGHRA and CDR2 YSYEKL. CDR3 sequence: CASSQVGSPSWNEQFF. DNA for the CDR3: TGCGCCAGCAGCCAAGTAGGTAGCCCGTCCTGGAATGAGCAGTTCTTC.

The chain's CDR3 is CASSQDLRRGNQPQHF. In DNA, the CDR3 is TGCGCCAGCAGCCAAGATCTCCGAAGAGGCAATCAGCCCCAGCATTTT. The chain recombines TRBV4-1 with TRBJ1-5, with D unclear. CDR3 length: 16 residues. Germline-derived CDR1 and CDR2 are MGHRA and YSYEKL. V was shortened by 0 bases and J by 2 bases, with 11 bases between the two germline ends.

This rearrangement joins TRBV6-5 to TRBJ1-5; a weak D match, TRBD1 (6 bases). V lost 0 bases, J lost 5 bases, and 11 bases lay in between. The CDR3 consists of 15 residues. Looked up from germline, CDR1 is MNHEY and CDR2 is SVGAGI. CDR3 coding DNA: TGTGCCAGCAGTTACTCGGGGAGGGGGGATCAGCCCCAGCATTTT. It specifies CASSYSGRGDQPQHF.

V is TRBV27 and J is TRBJ1-2; the match to TRBD1 covers 8 bases. CDR1 is MNHEY, CDR2 SMNVEV, per germline (reference sequence). With 3 bases clipped from V and 0 bases from J, the junction kept 0 bases outside the gene matches. The CDR3 contains 14 residues. Here the CDR3 DNA reads TGTGCCAGCAGTTTGACAGGGGCTAACTATGGCTACACCTTC. Translation gives CASSLTGANYGYTF.

The V and J genes are TRBV2 and TRBJ1-4, with D hard to call. The ends were cut back, 6 bases at V and 10 bases at J, with 9 bases in the middle. Germline loops: CDR1 SNHLY, CDR2 FYNNEI. The CDR3 extends over 11 amino acids. CDR3 amino acids: CASSVGGKLFF. CDR3 DNA: TGTGCCAGCAGCGTGGGCGGAAAACTGTTTTTT.

The gene calls are TRBV3-1 (or the pseudogene TRBV3-2) and TRBJ1-4; the D gene is possibly TRBD1 (5 bases). V lost 4 bases to trimming and J lost 5 bases, with 11 bases between them. Germline CDR1 reads LGHDT; CDR2 reads YNNKEL (reference sequence). This CDR3 is built from 14 residues. CDR3 sequence (DNA): TGTGCCAGCAGCCCACAGGCGCGCAATGAAAAACTGTTTTTT. Its translation is CASSPQARNEKLFF.

The chain has TRBV6-5 and TRBJ2-7, with TRBD1 identical over 7 bases. The germline V gene has CDR1 MNHEY and CDR2 SVGAGI. Losses at the gene ends were 8 bases for V and 6 bases for J; bases not matched to a gene: 7. The CDR3 runs to 12 residues. The chain's CDR3 is CASQRTGGEQYF. CDR3 nucleotides: TGTGCCAGCCAGAGGACAGGCGGCGAGCAGTACTTC.

This clone was recorded once. CDR3 sequence reads: CASSTLRQGGTDTQYF. In DNA, the CDR3 is TGTGCCAGTAGTACTCTTCGACAGGGAGGCACAGATACGCAGTATTTT. The chain is built from TRBV19 and TRBJ2-3, with 7 bases identical to TRBD1. Germline lookup yields CDR1 LNHDA and CDR2 SQIVND (reference sequence). The V segment lost 4 bases and the J segment 1 base; nucleotides outside the gene matches: 8. There are 16 residues in the CDR3.

V usage is TRBV11-2 and J usage is TRBJ1-1; no clear D gene. The CDR3 is 13 amino acids. Trimming shortened V by 3 bases and J by 1 base, and 6 bases separated the two germline ends. From germline, CDR1 is SGHAT and CDR2 FQNNGV. The CDR3 region has the DNA TGTGCCAGCAGCTTGATCGCGAACACTGAAGCTTTCTTT. Its translation is CASSLIANTEAFF.

This chain uses TRBV7-9 with TRBJ1-6; possibly TRBD1 for D (5 bases). CDR3 size: 16 residues. Per the germline V gene, CDR1 is SEHNR and CDR2 is FQNEAQ (reference sequence). The germline V and J ends were trimmed by 5 bases and 0 bases, with 11 bases remaining between them. In DNA, the CDR3 is TGTGCCAGCAGCCCAGTACAGGACTCCTATAATTCACCCCTCCACTTT. It specifies CASSPVQDSYNSPLHF.

V gene TRBV6-5 combines with J gene TRBJ2-3; D uncertain. Trimming took off 5 bases at V and 9 bases at J, with 12 bases between the two ends. The CDR3 sequence is 12 residues long. Germline loops: CDR1 MNHEY, CDR2 SVGAGI. CDR3 amino acids: CASSQSLRTQYF. CDR3 bases: TGTGCCAGCAGTCAGTCCCTCCGAACGCAGTATTTT.

The chain links TRBV7-9 to TRBJ1-4; D ambiguous. CDR1 SEHNR and CDR2 FQNEAQ come from the germline V gene (reference sequence). The V and J ends lost 6 bases and 7 bases respectively, with 6 bases between them. The CDR3 loop spans 11 amino acids. For the CDR3, the DNA is TGTGCCAGCAGTTCAAGTGAAAAACTGTTTTTT. Encoded protein: CASSSSEKLFF.

The V gene is TRBV10-3, the J gene TRBJ2-1; D might be TRBD2 (7 bases). Germline assignment: CDR1 ENHRY and CDR2 SYGVKD. V lost 8 bases and J 5 bases, leaving 22 bases between the germline ends. This CDR3 has 16 residues. The DNA for the CDR3 is TGTGCCATCGGAGGCGGGGGCCCTCTCGTTAACAATGAGCAGTTCTTC. It codes for CAIGGGGPLVNNEQFF.